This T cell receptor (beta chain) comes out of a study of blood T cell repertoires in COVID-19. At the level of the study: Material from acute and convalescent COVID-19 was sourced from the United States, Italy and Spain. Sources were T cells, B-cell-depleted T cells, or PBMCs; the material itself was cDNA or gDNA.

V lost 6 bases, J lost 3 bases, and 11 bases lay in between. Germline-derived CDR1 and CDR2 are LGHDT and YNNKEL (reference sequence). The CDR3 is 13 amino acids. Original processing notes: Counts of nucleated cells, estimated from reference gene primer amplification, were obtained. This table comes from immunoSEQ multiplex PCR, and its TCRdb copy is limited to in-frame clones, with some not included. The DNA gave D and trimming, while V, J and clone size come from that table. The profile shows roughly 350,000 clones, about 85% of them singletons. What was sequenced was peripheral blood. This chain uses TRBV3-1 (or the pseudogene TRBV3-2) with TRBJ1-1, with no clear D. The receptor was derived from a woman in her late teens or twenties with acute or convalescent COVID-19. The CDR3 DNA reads TGTGCCAGCAGTCTTAACGGTGACACTGAAGCTTTCTTT. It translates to CASSLNGDTEAFF.